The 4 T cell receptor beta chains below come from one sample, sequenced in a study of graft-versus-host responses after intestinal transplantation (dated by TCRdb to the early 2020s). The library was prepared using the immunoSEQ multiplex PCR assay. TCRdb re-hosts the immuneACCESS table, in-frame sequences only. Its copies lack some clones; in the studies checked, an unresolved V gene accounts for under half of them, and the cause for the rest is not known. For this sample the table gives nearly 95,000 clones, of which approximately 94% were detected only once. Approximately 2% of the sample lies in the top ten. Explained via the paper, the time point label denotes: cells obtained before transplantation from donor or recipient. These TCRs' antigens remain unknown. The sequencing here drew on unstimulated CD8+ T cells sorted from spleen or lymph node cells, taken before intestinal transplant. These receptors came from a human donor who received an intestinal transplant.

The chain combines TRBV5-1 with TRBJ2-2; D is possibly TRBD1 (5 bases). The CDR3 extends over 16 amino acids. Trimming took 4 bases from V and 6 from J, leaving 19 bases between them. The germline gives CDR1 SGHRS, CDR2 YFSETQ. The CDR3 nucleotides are TGCGCCAGCAGCGGAGTAGGGGATAGTAGTCCCGGGGAGCTGTTTTTT. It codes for CASSGVGDSSPGELFF. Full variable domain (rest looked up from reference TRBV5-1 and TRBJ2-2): KAGVTQTPRYLIKTRGQQVTLSCSPISGHRSVSWYQQTPGQGLQFLFEYFSETQRNKGNFPGRFSGRQFSNSRSEMNVSTLELGDSALYLCASSGVGDSSPGELFFGEGSRLTVL.

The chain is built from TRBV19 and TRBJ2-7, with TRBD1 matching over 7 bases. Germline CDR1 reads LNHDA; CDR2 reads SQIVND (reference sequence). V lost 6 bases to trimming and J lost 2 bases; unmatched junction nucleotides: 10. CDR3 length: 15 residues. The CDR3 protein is CASSIRTGPPYEQYF. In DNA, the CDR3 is TGTGCCAGTAGCATCAGGACAGGTCCTCCCTACGAGCAGTACTTC.

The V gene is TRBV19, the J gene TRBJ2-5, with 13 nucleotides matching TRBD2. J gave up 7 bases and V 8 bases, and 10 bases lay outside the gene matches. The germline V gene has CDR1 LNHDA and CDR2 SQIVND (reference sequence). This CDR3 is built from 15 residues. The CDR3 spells CASSPGLAGYATQYF. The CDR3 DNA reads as TGTGCCAGTTCTCCGGGACTAGCGGGGTATGCGACCCAGTACTTC. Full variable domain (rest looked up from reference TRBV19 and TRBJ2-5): DGGITQSPKYLFRKEGQNVTLSCEQNLNHDAMYWYRQDPGQGLRLIYYSQIVNDFQKGDIAEGYSVSREKKESFPLTVTSAQKNPTAFYLCASSPGLAGYATQYFGPGTRLLVL.

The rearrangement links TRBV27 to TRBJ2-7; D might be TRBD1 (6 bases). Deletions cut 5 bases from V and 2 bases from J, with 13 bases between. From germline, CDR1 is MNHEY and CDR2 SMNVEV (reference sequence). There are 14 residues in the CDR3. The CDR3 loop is CASSPGTRPYEQYF. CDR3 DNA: TGTGCCAGCAGTCCCGGGACACGACCCTACGAGCAGTACTTC.